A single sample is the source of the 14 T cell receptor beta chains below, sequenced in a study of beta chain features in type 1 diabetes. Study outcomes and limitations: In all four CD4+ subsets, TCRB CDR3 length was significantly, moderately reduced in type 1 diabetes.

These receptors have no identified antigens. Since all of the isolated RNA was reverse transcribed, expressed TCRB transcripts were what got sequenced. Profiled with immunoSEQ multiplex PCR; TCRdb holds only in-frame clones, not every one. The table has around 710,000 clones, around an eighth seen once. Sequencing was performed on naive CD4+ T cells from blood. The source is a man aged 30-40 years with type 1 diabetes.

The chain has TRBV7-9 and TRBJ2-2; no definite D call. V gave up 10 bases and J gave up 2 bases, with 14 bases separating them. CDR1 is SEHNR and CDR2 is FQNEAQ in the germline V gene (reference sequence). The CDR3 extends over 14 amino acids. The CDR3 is CATTVQGNTGELFF. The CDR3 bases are TGTGCCACCACGGTGCAAGGCAACACCGGGGAGCTGTTTTTT.

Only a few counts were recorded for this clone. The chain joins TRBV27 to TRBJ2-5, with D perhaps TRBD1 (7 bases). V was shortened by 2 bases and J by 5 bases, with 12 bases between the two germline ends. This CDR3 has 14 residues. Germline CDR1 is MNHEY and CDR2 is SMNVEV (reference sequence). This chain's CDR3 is CASSLKGAGETQYF. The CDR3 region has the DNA TGTGCCAGCAGTTTAAAGGGGGCGGGGGAGACCCAGTACTTC.

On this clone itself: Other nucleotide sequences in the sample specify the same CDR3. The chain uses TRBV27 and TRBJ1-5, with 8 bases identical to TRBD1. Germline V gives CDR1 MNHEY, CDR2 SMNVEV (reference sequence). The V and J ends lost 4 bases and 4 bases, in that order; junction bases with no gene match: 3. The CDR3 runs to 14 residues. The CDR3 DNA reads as TGTGCCAGCAGTTCGAGACAGGGGAATCAGCCCCAGCATTTT. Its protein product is CASSSRQGNQPQHF.

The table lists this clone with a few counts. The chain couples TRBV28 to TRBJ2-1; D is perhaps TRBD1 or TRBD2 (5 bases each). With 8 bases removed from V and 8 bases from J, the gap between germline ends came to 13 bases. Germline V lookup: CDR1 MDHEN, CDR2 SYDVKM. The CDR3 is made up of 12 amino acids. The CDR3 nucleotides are TGTGCCAGCCGGGCTCGGGGCGATGAGCAGTTCTTC. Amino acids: CASRARGDEQFF.

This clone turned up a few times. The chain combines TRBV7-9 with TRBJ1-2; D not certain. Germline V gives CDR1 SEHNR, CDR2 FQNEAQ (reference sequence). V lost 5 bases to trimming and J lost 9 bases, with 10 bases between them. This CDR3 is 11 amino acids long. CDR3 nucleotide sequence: TGTGCCAGCAGCCTGGATAATCGCTACACCTTC. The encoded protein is CASSLDNRYTF.

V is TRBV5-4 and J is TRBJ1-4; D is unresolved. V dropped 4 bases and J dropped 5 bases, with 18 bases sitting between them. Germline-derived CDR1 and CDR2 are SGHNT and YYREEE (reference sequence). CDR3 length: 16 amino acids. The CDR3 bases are TGTGCCAGCAGCCGGGGAGGAGGGTTACCCAATGAAAAACTGTTTTTT. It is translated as CASSRGGGLPNEKLFF.

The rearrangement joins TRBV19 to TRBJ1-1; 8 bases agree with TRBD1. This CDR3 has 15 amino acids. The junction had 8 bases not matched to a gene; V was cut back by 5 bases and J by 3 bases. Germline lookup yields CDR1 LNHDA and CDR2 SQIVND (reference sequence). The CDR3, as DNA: TGTGCCAGTAGTTCAGGGGGCCGCGGGGACACTGAAGCTTTCTTT. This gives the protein CASSSGGRGDTEAFF. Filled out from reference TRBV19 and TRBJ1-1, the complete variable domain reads DGGITQSPKYLFRKEGQNVTLSCEQNLNHDAMYWYRQDPGQGLRLIYYSQIVNDFQKGDIAEGYSVSREKKESFPLTVTSAQKNPTAFYLCASSSGGRGDTEAFFGQGTRLTVV.

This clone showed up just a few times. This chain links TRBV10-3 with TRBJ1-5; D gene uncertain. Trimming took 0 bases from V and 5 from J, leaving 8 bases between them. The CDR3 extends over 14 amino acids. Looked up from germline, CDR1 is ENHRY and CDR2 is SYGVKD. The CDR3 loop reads CAISESIGDQPQHF. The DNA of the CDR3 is TGTGCCATCAGTGAGTCGATTGGGGATCAGCCCCAGCATTTT.

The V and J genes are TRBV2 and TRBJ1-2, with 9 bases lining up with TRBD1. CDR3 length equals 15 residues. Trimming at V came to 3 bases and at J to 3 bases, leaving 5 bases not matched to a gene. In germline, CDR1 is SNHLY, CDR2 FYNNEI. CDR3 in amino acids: CASSEPGQGYYGYTF. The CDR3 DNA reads TGTGCCAGCAGTGAGCCGGGACAGGGATACTATGGCTACACCTTC.

CDR3 DNA: TGTGCCAGCAGTTCCCCGGACCGCCAAGAGACCCAGTACTTC. Amino acid sequence: CASSSPDRQETQYF. The gene calls are TRBV2 and TRBJ2-5, with D unclear. CDR3 length equals 14 residues. V shed 5 bases and J shed 1 base, with 11 bases lying between them. Germline CDR1 and CDR2: SNHLY and FYNNEI.

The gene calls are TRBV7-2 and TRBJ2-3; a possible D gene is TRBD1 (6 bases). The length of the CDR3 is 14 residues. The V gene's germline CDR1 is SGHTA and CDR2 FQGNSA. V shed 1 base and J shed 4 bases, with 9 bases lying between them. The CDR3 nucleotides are TGTGCCAGCAGCTTAGTGTGGACAGCAGATACGCAGTATTTT. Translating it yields CASSLVWTADTQYF.

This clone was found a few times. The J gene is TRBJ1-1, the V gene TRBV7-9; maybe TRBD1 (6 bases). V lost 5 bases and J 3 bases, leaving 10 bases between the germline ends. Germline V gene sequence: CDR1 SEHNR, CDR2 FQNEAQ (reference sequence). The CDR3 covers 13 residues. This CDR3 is CASSRRQDTEAFF. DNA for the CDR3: TGTGCCAGCAGCCGACGACAGGACACTGAAGCTTTCTTT.

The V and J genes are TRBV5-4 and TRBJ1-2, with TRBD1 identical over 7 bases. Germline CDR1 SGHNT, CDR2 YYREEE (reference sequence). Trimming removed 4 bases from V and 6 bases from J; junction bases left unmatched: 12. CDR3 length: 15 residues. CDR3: CASSRDSAGEHGYTF. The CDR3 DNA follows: TGTGCCAGCAGCAGGGACAGCGCGGGAGAGCATGGCTACACCTTC.

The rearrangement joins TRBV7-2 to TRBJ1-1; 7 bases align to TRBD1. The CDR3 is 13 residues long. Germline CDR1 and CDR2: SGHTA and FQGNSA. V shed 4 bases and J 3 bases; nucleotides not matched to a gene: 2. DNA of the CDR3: TGTGCCAGCAGCTCGGGACAGTACACTGAAGCTTTCTTT. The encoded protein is CASSSGQYTEAFF. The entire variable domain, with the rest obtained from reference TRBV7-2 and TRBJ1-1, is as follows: GAGVSQSPSNKVTEKGKDVELRCDPISGHTALYWYRQSLGQGLEFLIYFQGNSAPDKSGLPSDRFSAERTGGSVSTLTIQRTQQEDSAVYLCASSSGQYTEAFFGQGTRLTVV.